This TCR beta chain was found in a study of blood T cell repertoires in COVID-19. The wider study: Samples taken during acute and convalescent COVID-19 were collected in the United States, Italy and Spain. PBMCs, B-cell-depleted T cells, or T cells were the source of the cDNA or gDNA that made up the material.

How the authors handled the data: By means of reference gene primer amplification, nucleated cell counts were estimated. The method was immunoSEQ multiplex PCR; TCRdb's version includes in-frame clones alone and lacks a portion of them. V and J calls and clone size are as listed in that table; D and trimming were resolved from the DNA. The sample comprises some 200,000 clones, around 83% of which are singletons, and roughly a tenth rests with the top ten. The ends were cut back, 5 bases at V and 4 bases at J, with 11 bases in the middle. This CDR3 spans 13 amino acids. Germline values: CDR1 SGHNT, CDR2 YENEEA.

The receptor's source is a man aged 50-60 years with active or convalescent COVID-19. The chain links TRBV11-3 to TRBJ2-5; D perhaps matches TRBD2 (6 bases). The sequenced sample was peripheral blood. The CDR3 bases are TGTGCCAGCAGCCAAGATAGCGGAGAGACCCAGTACTTC. It specifies CASSQDSGETQYF.